A single sample is the source of the 20 T cell receptor beta chains below, sequenced in a study of identical twins. Each CDR3 protein gets one entry after TCRdb re-called the 5' RACE reads with MiXCR. This table has 690,000 or so distinct CDR3 sequences, more than 6.5% appearing once. These data were likewise used in another study, on yellow fever vaccine responses in identical twins.

The material sequenced was PBMCs. All receptors derive from a woman younger than 30 in good health.

The J gene is TRBJ2-5, the V gene TRBV28; D is ambiguous. The CDR3 runs to 13 residues. Trimming took 3 bases from V and 7 from J, leaving 12 bases between them. The V gene's germline CDR1 is MDHEN and CDR2 SYDVKM. CDR3 amino acids: CASSFVLMGTQYF. The CDR3 DNA reads as TGTGCCAGCAGTTTCGTGCTGATGGGGACCCAGTACTTC.

This clonotype was detected a few times. The rearrangement joins TRBV18 to TRBJ1-4, with D possibly matching TRBD1 (5 bases). Trimming left V 3 bases short and J 8 bases short, with 10 bases between. Germline V CDR1 and CDR2: KGHSH, LQKENI. CDR3 length equals 13 residues. The CDR3: CASSPIGVEKLFF. Written as DNA, the CDR3 is TGTGCCAGCTCACCGATAGGGGTAGAAAAACTGTTTTTT. Full variable domain (outside the CDR3, taken from reference TRBV18 and TRBJ1-4): NAGVMQNPRHLVRRRGQEARLRCSPMKGHSHVYWYRQLPEEGLKFMVYLQKENIIDESGMPKERFSAEFPKEGPSILRIQQVVRGDSAAYFCASSPIGVEKLFFGSGTQLSVL.

The rearrangement uses TRBV27 and TRBJ2-2; possible D gene TRBD2, 6 bases. V was cut by 6 bases and J by 6 bases, with 20 bases left in between. The CDR3 extends over 16 amino acids. The germline CDR1 and CDR2 sequences are MNHEY and SMNVEV (reference sequence). The CDR3 sequence: CASSPQPGGYAGELFF. The CDR3 DNA sequence: TGTGCCAGCAGCCCACAGCCCGGGGGATATGCCGGGGAGCTGTTTTTT.

The sample holds one count of this clonotype. The chain has TRBV18 and TRBJ2-1; no clear D. The germline V gene encodes CDR1 KGHSH and CDR2 LQKENI. The CDR3 runs 15 residues. The germline V and J ends were trimmed by 4 bases and 10 bases, with 20 bases remaining between them. The CDR3 sequence: CASSQNDVSPSEQFF. DNA of the CDR3: TGTGCCAGCTCACAGAACGACGTATCCCCCTCCGAGCAGTTCTTC.

This clonotype was observed a handful of times. The rearrangement joins TRBV2 to TRBJ2-7; weak D call: TRBD2 (6 bases). From germline, CDR1 is SNHLY and CDR2 FYNNEI. There are 14 residues in the CDR3. Trimming removed 6 bases from V and 0 bases from J, with 12 bases in between. For the CDR3, the DNA is TGTGCCAGCAGGTGGGACGGGAGCTCCTACGAGCAGTACTTC. It translates to CASRWDGSSYEQYF.

The rearrangement joins TRBV7-9 to TRBJ1-2, with 7 bases identical to TRBD1. Per the germline V gene, CDR1 is SEHNR and CDR2 is FQNEAQ (reference sequence). This CDR3 is 15 amino acids long. With 4 bases clipped from V and 5 bases from J, the junction kept 10 bases outside the gene matches. The CDR3 nucleotides are TGTGCCAGCAGCTCCCTAGACAGGGAGGGATATGGCTACACCTTC. This sequence encodes CASSSLDREGYGYTF.

Regarding this clonotype: One end of the junction fails to match germline, which may point to a read error. CDR3 sequence: CATSERGQGSYIEQFF. The CDR3 DNA is TGTGCCACCAGTGAGAGAGGGCAGGGCTCCTACATTGAGCAGTTCTTC. This sequence joins TRBV24-1 and TRBJ2-1; either TRBD1 or TRBD2 may fit D (5 bases each). The CDR3 has 16 amino acids. Germline-derived CDR1 and CDR2 are KGHDR and SFDVKD.

The rearrangement joins TRBV7-8 to TRBJ2-1; 8 nucleotides agree with TRBD2. The V and J ends lost 5 bases and 3 bases, in that order; junction bases with no gene match: 3. CDR1 is SGHVS and CDR2 is FQNEAQ in the germline V gene. The CDR3 extends over 14 amino acids. CDR3 amino acids: CASSRREDYNEQFF. CDR3 nucleotides: TGTGCCAGCAGCCGGCGGGAGGACTACAATGAGCAGTTCTTC.

This clonotype appeared many times. The chain carries TRBV12-3 or TRBV12-4 and TRBJ2-3, with TRBD2 identical over 12 bases. This CDR3 contains 15 residues. V gave up 7 bases and J gave up 14 bases; unmatched junction bases: 16. In nucleotides, the CDR3 is TGTGCCAGCAATGATCTAGCGGGAGGGAAACCCCAGCTGTATTTT. It encodes CASNDLAGGKPQLYF.

The chain recombines TRBV21-1 with TRBJ1-1; TRBD1 is the table's D call, not checked against the DNA. TRBV21-1 is described as a pseudogene. This CDR3 spans 17 amino acids. The CDR3 spells CASSKARVGGQNTEAFF. The DNA for the CDR3 is TGTGCCAGCAGCAAAGCGAGAGTTGGGGGGCAGAACACTGAAGCTTTCTTT.

This clonotype has at least ten counts. The chain combines TRBV4-3 with TRBJ2-3, with D perhaps matching TRBD2 (5 bases). This CDR3 spans 15 amino acids. V was shortened by 1 base and J by 6 bases, with 14 bases between the two germline ends. Germline CDR1 LGHNA, CDR2 YSLEER. The CDR3 DNA reads TGCGCCAGCAGCCAAGCTTCTGATAGCGTTGATACGCAGTATTTT. Encoded protein: CASSQASDSVDTQYF.

The genes are TRBV20-1 and TRBJ1-1, with 7 bases lining up with TRBD1. The CDR3 is 12 amino acids. J gave up 7 bases and V 0 bases, and 2 bases lay outside the gene matches. Germline CDR1 is DFQATT and CDR2 is SNEGSKA (reference sequence). CDR3 DNA sequence: TGCAGTGCTAGAGAAGACAGGGTTGAAGCTTTCTTT. This sequence encodes CSAREDRVEAFF.

This clonotype appeared a few times. The CDR3 DNA sequence: TGTGCCAGCAGTTCCCAGACAGGTTCTAACTATGGCTACACCTTC. This translates into CASSSQTGSNYGYTF. This chain uses TRBV5-5 with TRBJ1-2, with TRBD1 as a possible D gene (6 bases). Germline V lookup: CDR1 SGHKS, CDR2 YYEKEE (reference sequence). V gave up 5 bases and J gave up 0 bases, with 14 bases separating them. This CDR3 has 15 amino acids.

The genes are TRBV5-8 and TRBJ2-5; 11 nucleotides agree with TRBD1. Germline-derived CDR1 and CDR2 are SGHTS and YDEGEE. CDR3 length: 14 residues. V shed 4 bases, J shed 5 bases, and the junction held 4 bases outside the gene matches. The DNA for the CDR3 is TGTGCCAGCAGCCGCGGGACAGGGGGGGAGACCCAGTACTTC. Amino acid sequence: CASSRGTGGETQYF. Using reference TRBV5-8 and TRBJ2-5 for the parts outside the CDR3, the full variable domain is EAGVTQSPTHLIKTRGQQATLRCSPISGHTSVYWYQQALGLGLQFLLWYDEGEERNRGNFPPRFSGRQFPNYSSELNVNALELEDSALYLCASSRGTGGETQYFGPGTRLLVL.

The rearrangement uses TRBV7-6 and TRBJ1-2, with D hard to call. Germline lookup yields CDR1 SGHVS and CDR2 FNYEAQ. This CDR3 has 15 residues. V was cut by 2 bases and J by 5 bases, with 15 bases left in between. CDR3 DNA: TGTGCCAGCAGCTTATCTGGCGGTCGGACTTATGGCTACACCTTC. Translating it yields CASSLSGGRTYGYTF.

This clonotype turned up a few times. This rearrangement joins TRBV20-1 to TRBJ2-5; tentative D call: TRBD1 (5 bases). The V end lost 6 bases, the J end lost 5 bases, and 13 bases lay between the germline ends. Germline assignment: CDR1 DFQATT and CDR2 SNEGSKA (reference sequence). CDR3 length: 12 residues. CDR3 DNA sequence: TGCAGTGCAACCCAGGGCGCGGAGACCCAGTACTTC. It is translated as CSATQGAETQYF.

The rearrangement links TRBV28 to TRBJ1-5; TRBD1 might be the D (5 bases). V was trimmed by 2 bases and J by 7 bases, leaving 18 bases between them. Per germline, CDR1 MDHEN and CDR2 SYDVKM. This CDR3 contains 16 residues. Written as DNA, the CDR3 is TGTGCCAGCAGTTTAATGTATGCTAGTTGGGGCCAGCCCCAGCATTTT. This sequence encodes CASSLMYASWGQPQHF.

Ten or more counts support this clonotype. The rearrangement uses TRBV20-1 and TRBJ2-7; TRBD2 agrees at 9 bases. V lost 4 bases and J lost 3; bases outside the gene matches: 7. Germline CDR1 is DFQATT and CDR2 is SNEGSKA (reference sequence). The length of the CDR3 is 14 residues. This CDR3 is CSATQQREVYEQYF. The CDR3 DNA reads as TGCAGTGCTACCCAGCAGCGGGAGGTCTACGAGCAGTACTTC.

This clonotype has at least ten counts. The gene calls are TRBV20-1 and TRBJ2-5; D is unclear. Trimming stripped 5 bases from V and 2 bases from J, with 15 bases between. Germline loops: CDR1 DFQATT, CDR2 SNEGSKA (reference sequence). The CDR3 extends over 14 amino acids. CDR3 coding DNA: TGCAGTGCTGGAAAGAGTCAGAAACAAGAGACCCAGTACTTC. Translation: CSAGKSQKQETQYF.

This clonotype has more than one count but fewer than ten. The chain combines TRBV4-3 with TRBJ2-5; D is possibly TRBD1 (6 bases). V dropped 0 bases and J dropped 4 bases, with 15 bases sitting between them. The CDR3 totals 16 residues. In germline, CDR1 is LGHNA, CDR2 YSLEER. CDR3 loop: CASSQDSGTMVETQYF. As DNA, the CDR3 is TGCGCCAGCAGCCAAGACTCAGGGACAATGGTAGAGACCCAGTACTTC.